This T cell receptor (beta chain) was identified during a study of beta chain features in type 1 diabetes. Study-wide findings and caveats: A potential PCR bias toward shorter templates would be equal in patient and control samples. Shortening that was moderate but significant affected the TCRB CDR3s of Type 1 diabetes patients in all four CD4+ subsets. Sequencing used cDNA, and cells with high TCR expression could therefore be over-represented.

On this clone itself: No antigen is known for it.

Expressed TCRB transcripts were sequenced because the entire RNA isolate underwent reverse transcription. Profiling relied on immunoSEQ multiplex PCR, and the TCRdb table lists in-frame clones only, not all of them. The sample has around 120,000 clones, approximately 15% seen once. The CDR3 contains 15 residues. The V gene's germline CDR1 is SGHTA and CDR2 FQGNSA. The germline V and J ends were trimmed by 3 bases and 6 bases, with 14 bases remaining between them. This sequence originates from a man aged 18 to 30 with type 1 diabetes. The V call is TRBV7-2, the J call TRBJ2-2; D uncertain. Sequenced sample: central memory CD4+ T cells from blood. For the CDR3, the DNA is TGTGCCAGCAGCTTTGAAAGTACGTCGGCCGGGGAGCTGTTTTTT. This sequence encodes CASSFESTSAGELFF.